This T cell receptor (beta chain) was found in a study of T cell changes during pregnancy in multiple sclerosis. Assay: immunoSEQ multiplex PCR; the TCRdb copy retains only in-frame clones and omits some. The sample yields under 50,000 clones, around 90% seen once. CDR1 and CDR2 from the germline V gene are SGHDN and FVKESK. V lost 6 bases and J lost 0; bases outside the gene matches: 7. The CDR3 runs 15 residues. J is TRBJ1-2 and V is TRBV14, with TRBD1 identical over 7 bases. The receptor was derived from a female donor with multiple sclerosis, enrolled in a pregnancy study. This sample comprised CD8+ T cells from peripheral blood mononuclear cells, obtained in the second trimester of pregnancy. The DNA of the CDR3 is TGTGCCAGCAGTGGGTTACAGGGGACTAACTATGGCTACACCTTC. It yields the protein CASSGLQGTNYGYTF.